This TCR beta chain was recovered during a study of T cells after posttransplantation cyclophosphamide. Only in-frame clones appear in the TCRdb table, and some are missing; sequencing was by immunoSEQ multiplex PCR. This sample yields about 19,000 clones, of which around four fifths are seen a single time; roughly 9.1% belongs to the top ten. The V and J ends lost 0 bases and 4 bases respectively, with 14 bases between them. The germline V gene encodes CDR1 SGHRS and CDR2 YFSETQ. The CDR3 sequence is 15 residues long. The related graft donor's blood sample was taken on the day of bone marrow donation. As regards this clone: Its cognate antigen is unknown.

General observations from the study: Donor-recipient repertoire similarity was low at 1-2 months, rising over year one.

This clonotype was obtained from a man between 25 and 39 years old in good health and a related stem cell transplant donor. Sequencing used memory CD4+ T cells sorted from blood. The J gene is TRBJ2-7, the V gene TRBV5-1, with D perhaps matching TRBD2 (6 bases). The CDR3 sequence is CASSLGMGGGYEQYF. The CDR3 region has the DNA TGCGCCAGCAGCTTGGGGATGGGAGGAGGGTACGAGCAGTACTTC.